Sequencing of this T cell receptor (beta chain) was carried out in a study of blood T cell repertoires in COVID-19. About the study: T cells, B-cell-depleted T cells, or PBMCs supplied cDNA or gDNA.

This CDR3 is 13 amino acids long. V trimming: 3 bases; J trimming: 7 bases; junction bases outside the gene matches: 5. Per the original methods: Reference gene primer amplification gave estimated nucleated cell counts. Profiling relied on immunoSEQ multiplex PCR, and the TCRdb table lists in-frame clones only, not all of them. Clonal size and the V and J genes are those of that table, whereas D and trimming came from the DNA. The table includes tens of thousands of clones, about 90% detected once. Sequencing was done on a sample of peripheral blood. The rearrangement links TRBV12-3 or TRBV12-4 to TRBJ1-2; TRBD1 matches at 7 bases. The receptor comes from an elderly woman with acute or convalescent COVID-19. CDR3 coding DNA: TGTGCCAGCAGTTTGGGACAGACCCGTGGCTACACCTTC. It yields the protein CASSLGQTRGYTF.